The table lists the clone carrying this T cell receptor beta chain with a few counts. Its cognate antigen is unknown. TCRdb reprocessed the reads via MiXCR and lists one record per CDR3 protein. The sample shows about 360,000 distinct CDR3 sequences, over 15% of them seen only once. The V end was cut by 7 bases, the J end by 6 bases, with 16 bases between. Germline loops: CDR1 SGHAT, CDR2 FQNNGV. This CDR3 region has 15 residues. The source of the sample is a study of T cell repertoires in cytomegalovirus infection. Study-wide background: Based on public TCR beta signatures, there were indications of CMV infection and of a matching HLA type.

Study outcomes and limitations: Of the TCR beta families, the public ones yielded a cumulative frequency that identified carriers of CMV plus the relevant HLA. Clonotype analysis showed dominance of the ex vivo response by HLA-C-restricted CMV-specific TCR beta clonotypes.

V gene TRBV11-2 combines with J gene TRBJ1-6; maybe TRBD1 (6 bases). The sequence was obtained from a human donor in good health (CMV status not recorded). Some clones in this sample may be carry-over from other donors' samples. Specimen: PBMCs. The CDR3: CASTTTAGVNSPLHF. CDR3 DNA: TGTGCCAGCACAACCACAGCAGGGGTTAATTCACCCCTCCACTTT. The full variable domain, rest sourced from reference TRBV11-2 and TRBJ1-6, is EAGVAQSPRYKIIEKRQSVAFWCNPISGHATLYWYQQILGQGPKLLIQFQNNGVVDDSQLPKDRFSAERLKGVDSTLKIQPAKLEDSAVYLCASTTTAGVNSPLHFGNGTRLTVT.